This TCR beta chain was recovered during a study of beta chain features in type 1 diabetes. Between the trimmed V and J ends, which lost 5 bases and 2 bases, there was a span of 5 bases. This CDR3 has 12 residues. Per the germline V gene, CDR1 is SGHTA and CDR2 is FQGNSA. cDNA synthesis used the whole RNA isolate, giving expressed TCRB sequences. TCRdb's table, derived via immunoSEQ multiplex PCR, lists solely in-frame clones and lacks some. The sample includes 900,000 or so clones, about 17% of them seen just once. Study-level points and caveats: The study notes PCR might favor shorter templates equally in patients and controls.

Researchers reported sorting CD4+ naive, central memory, regulatory and stem cell-like memory cells via CD45RO/CCR7/CD25/CD127/CD95/CD27. A remark on this clone: The antigen is undetermined. In the same sample, other DNA sequences code for this CDR3.

Sequencing was done on a sample of naive CD4+ T cells from blood. This sequence joins TRBV7-2 and TRBJ2-3; D ambiguous. This receptor was identified in a woman in her late teens or twenties in good health. The DNA of the CDR3 is TGTGCCAGCAGCCTTTTCACAGATACGCAGTATTTT. This encodes CASSLFTDTQYF.